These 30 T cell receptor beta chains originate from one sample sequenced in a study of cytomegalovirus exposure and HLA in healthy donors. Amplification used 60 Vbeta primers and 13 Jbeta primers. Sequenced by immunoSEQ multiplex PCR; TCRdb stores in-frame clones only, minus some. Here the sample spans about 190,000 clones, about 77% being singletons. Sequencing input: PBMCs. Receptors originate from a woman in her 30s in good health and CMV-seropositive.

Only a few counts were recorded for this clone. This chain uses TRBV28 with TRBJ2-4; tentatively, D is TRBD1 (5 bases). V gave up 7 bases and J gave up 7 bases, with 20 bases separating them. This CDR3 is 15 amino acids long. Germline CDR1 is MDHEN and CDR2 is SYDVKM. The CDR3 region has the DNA TGTGCCAGCAACCCTCAGGGCAGGGTAAGGAACATTCAGTACTTC. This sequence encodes CASNPQGRVRNIQYF.

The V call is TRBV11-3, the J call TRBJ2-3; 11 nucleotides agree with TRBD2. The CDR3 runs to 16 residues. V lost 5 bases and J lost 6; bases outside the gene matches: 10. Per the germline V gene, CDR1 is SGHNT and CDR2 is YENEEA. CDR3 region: CASSRSGGGTVDTQYF. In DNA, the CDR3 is TGTGCCAGCAGCCGTAGCGGGGGGGGGACCGTCGATACGCAGTATTTT.

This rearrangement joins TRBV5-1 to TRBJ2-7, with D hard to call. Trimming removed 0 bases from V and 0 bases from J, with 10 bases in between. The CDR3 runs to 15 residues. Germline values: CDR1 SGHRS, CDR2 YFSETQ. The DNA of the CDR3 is TGCGCCAGCAGCTTGGGGGCGTCATCCTCCTACGAGCAGTACTTC. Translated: CASSLGASSSYEQYF.

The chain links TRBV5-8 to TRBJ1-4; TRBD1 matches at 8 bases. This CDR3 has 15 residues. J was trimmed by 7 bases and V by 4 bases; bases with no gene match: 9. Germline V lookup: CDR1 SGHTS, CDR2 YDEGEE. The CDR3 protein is CASSLAGDRGEKLFF. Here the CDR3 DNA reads TGTGCCAGCAGCCTGGCCGGCGACAGGGGTGAAAAACTGTTTTTT.

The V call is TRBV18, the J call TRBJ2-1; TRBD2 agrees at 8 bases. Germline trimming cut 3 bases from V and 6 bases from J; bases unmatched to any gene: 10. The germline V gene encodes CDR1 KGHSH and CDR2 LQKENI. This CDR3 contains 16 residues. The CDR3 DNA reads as TGTGCCAGCTCACCCGCCGGGACTAGAATAGGCAATGAGCAGTTCTTC. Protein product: CASSPAGTRIGNEQFF.

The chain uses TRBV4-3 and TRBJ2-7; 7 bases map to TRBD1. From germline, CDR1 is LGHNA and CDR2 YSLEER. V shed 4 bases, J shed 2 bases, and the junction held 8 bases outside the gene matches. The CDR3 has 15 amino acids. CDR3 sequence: CASSRQGDGPYEQYF. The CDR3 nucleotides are TGCGCCAGCAGCCGCCAGGGGGACGGACCCTACGAGCAGTACTTC.

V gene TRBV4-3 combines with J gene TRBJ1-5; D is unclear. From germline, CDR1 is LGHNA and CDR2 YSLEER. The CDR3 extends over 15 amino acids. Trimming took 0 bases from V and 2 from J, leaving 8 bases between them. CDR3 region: CASSQDGIGNQPQHF. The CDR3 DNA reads TGCGCCAGCAGCCAAGACGGGATCGGCAATCAGCCCCAGCATTTT.

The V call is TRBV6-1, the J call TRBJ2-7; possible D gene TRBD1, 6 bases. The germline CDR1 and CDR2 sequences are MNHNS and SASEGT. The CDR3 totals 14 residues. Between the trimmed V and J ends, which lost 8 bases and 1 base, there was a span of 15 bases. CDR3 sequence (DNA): TGTGCCAGCGCGACCCAGGGGATATCCTACGAGCAGTACTTC. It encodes CASATQGISYEQYF.

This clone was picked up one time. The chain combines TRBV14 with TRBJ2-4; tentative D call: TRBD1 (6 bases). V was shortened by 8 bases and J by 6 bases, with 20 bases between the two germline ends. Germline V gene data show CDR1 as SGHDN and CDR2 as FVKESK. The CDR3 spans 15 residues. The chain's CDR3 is CASPKRETRGNIQYF. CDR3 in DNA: TGTGCCAGCCCCAAAAGGGAAACCAGGGGAAACATTCAGTACTTC.

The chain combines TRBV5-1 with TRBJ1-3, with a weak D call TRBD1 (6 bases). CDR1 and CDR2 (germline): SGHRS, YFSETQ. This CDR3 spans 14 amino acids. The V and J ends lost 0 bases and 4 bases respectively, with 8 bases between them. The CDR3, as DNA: TGCGCCAGCAGCTTGGAGGGGGTAGGAAACACCATATATTTT. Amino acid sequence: CASSLEGVGNTIYF. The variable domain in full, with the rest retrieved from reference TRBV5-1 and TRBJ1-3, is KAGVTQTPRYLIKTRGQQVTLSCSPISGHRSVSWYQQTPGQGLQFLFEYFSETQRNKGNFPGRFSGRQFSNSRSEMNVSTLELGDSALYLCASSLEGVGNTIYFGEGSWLTVV.

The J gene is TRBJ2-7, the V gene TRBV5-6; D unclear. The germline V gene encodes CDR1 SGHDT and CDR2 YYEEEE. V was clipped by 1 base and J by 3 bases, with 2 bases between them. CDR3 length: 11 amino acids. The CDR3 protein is CASSLYYEQYF. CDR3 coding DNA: TGTGCCAGCAGCTTGTACTACGAGCAGTACTTC.

CDR3 residues: CASSRGAGGSRETQYF. CDR3 DNA sequence: TGCGCCAGCAGCCGAGGAGCGGGGGGGTCCAGAGAGACCCAGTACTTC. This chain joins TRBV4-1 and TRBJ2-5; 10 bases agree with TRBD2. The V segment lost 4 bases and the J segment 4 bases; nucleotides outside the gene matches: 9. The CDR3 is 16 amino acids. Per germline, CDR1 MGHRA and CDR2 YSYEKL.

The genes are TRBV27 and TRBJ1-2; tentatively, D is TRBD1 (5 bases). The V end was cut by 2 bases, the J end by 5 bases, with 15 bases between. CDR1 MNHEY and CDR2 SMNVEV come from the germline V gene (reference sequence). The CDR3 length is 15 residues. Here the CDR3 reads CASSLTGGVGYGYTF. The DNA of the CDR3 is TGTGCCAGCAGTTTAACCGGGGGAGTAGGTTATGGCTACACCTTC.

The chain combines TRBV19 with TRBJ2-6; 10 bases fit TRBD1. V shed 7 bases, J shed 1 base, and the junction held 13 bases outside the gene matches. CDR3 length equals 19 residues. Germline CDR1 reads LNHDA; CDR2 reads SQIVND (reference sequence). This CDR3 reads CASTLPRTGGVSGANVLTF. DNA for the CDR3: TGTGCCAGTACTCTACCGAGGACAGGGGGGGTTTCTGGGGCCAACGTCCTGACTTTC.

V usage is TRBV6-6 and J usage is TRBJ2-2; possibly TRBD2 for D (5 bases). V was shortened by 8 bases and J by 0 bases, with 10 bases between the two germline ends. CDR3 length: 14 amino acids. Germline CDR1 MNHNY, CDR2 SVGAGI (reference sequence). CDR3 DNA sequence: TGTGCCAGCGAGCGGTTTCCGAACACCGGGGAGCTGTTTTTT. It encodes CASERFPNTGELFF.

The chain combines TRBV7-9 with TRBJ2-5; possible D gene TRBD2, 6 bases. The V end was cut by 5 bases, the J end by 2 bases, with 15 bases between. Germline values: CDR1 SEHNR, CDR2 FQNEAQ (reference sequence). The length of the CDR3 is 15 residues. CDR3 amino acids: CASSPNRGGQETQYF. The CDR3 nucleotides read TGTGCCAGCAGCCCAAATAGAGGAGGGCAAGAGACCCAGTACTTC. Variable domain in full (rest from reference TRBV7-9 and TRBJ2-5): DTGVSQNPRHKITKRGQNVTFRCDPISEHNRLYWYRQTLGQGPEFLTYFQNEAQLEKSRLLSDRFSAERPKGSFSTLEIQRTEQGDSAMYLCASSPNRGGQETQYFGPGTRLLVL.

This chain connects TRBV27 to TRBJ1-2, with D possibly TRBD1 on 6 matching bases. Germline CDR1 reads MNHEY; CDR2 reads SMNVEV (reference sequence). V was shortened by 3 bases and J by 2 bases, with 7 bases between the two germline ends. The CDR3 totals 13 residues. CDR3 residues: CASSFTGNYGYTF. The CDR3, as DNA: TGTGCCAGCAGTTTCACAGGGAACTATGGCTACACCTTC.

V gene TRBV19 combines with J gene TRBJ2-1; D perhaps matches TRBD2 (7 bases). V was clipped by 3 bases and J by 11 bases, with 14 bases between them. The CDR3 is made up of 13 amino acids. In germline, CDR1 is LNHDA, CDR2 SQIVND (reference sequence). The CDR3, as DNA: TGTGCCAGTAGTATCGACGGGCGGGGGCAGCAGTTCTTC. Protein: CASSIDGRGQQFF.

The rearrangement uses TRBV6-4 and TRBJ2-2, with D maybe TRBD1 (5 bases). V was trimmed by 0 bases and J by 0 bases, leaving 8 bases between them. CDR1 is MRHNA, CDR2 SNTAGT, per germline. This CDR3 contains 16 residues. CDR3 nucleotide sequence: TGTGCCAGCAGTGACTCGCCAGGGTCGAACACCGGGGAGCTGTTTTTT. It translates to CASSDSPGSNTGELFF.

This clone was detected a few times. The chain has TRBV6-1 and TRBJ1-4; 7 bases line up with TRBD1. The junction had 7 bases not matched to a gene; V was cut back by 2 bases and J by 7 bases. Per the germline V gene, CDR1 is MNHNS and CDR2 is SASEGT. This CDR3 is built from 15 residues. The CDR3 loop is CASSESKGAGEKLFF. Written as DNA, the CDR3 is TGTGCCAGCAGTGAATCGAAGGGGGCGGGTGAAAAACTGTTTTTT.

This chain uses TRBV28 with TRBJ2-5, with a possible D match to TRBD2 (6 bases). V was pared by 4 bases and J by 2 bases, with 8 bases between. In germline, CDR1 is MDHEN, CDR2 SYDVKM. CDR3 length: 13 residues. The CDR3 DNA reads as TGTGCCAGCAGTTCCAGCGGGCAAGAGACCCAGTACTTC. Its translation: CASSSSGQETQYF.

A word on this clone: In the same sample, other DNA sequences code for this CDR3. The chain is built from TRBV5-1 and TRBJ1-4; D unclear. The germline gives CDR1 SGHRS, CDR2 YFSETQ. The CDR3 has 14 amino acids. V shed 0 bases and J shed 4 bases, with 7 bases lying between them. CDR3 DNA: TGCGCCAGCAGCTTGGGTGGACTTAATGAAAAACTGTTTTTT. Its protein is CASSLGGLNEKLFF.

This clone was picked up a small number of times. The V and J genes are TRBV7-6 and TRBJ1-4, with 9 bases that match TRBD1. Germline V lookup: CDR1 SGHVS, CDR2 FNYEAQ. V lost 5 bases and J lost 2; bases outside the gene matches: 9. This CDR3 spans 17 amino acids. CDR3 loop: CASSLLTGGLTNEKLFF. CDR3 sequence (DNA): TGTGCCAGCAGCCTTCTGACAGGGGGGCTCACTAATGAAAAACTGTTTTTT.

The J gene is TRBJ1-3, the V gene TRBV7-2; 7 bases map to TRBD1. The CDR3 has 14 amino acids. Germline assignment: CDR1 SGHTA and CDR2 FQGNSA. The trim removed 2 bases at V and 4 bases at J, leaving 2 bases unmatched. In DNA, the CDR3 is TGTGCCAGCAGCTTAAGGGGGCGCGGAAACACCATATATTTT. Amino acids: CASSLRGRGNTIYF.

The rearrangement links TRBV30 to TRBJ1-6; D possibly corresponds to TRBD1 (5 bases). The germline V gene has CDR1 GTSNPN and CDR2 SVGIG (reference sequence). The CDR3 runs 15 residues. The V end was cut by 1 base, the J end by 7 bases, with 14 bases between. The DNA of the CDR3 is TGTGCCTGGAGTGCGGCCCAGGGATCGAATTCACCCCTCCACTTT. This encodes CAWSAAQGSNSPLHF.

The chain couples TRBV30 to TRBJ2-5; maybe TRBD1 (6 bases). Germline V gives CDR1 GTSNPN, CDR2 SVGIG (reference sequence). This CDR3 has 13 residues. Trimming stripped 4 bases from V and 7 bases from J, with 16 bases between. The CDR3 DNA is TGTGCCTGGACCACAGGGTCCTCGGGGACCCAGTACTTC. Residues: CAWTTGSSGTQYF. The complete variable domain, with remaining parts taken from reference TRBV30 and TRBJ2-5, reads SQTIHQWPATLVQPVGSPLSLECTVEGTSNPNLYWYRQAAGRGLQLLFYSVGIGQISSEVPQNLSASRPQDRQFILSSKKLLLSDSGFYLCAWTTGSSGTQYFGPGTRLLVL.

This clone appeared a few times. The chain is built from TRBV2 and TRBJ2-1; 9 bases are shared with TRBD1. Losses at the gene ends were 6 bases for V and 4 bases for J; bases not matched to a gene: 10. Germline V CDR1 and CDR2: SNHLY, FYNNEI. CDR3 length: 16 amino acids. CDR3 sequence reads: CASSGGGTGFYNEQFF. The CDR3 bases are TGTGCCAGCAGCGGGGGAGGGACAGGGTTTTACAATGAGCAGTTCTTC.

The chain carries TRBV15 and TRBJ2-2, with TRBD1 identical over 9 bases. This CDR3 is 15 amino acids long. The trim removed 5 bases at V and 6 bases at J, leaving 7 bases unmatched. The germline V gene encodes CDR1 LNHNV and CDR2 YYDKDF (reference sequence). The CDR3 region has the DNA TGTGCCACCAGCGCAATTAACAGGGGGCCCGGGGAGCTGTTTTTT. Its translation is CATSAINRGPGELFF.

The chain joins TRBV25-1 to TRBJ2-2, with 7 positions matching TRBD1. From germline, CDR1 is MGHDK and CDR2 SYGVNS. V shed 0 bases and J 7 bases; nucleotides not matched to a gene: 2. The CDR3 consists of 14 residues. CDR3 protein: CASSEYRDSGELFF. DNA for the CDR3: TGTGCCAGCAGTGAATATCGGGACAGCGGGGAGCTGTTTTTT.

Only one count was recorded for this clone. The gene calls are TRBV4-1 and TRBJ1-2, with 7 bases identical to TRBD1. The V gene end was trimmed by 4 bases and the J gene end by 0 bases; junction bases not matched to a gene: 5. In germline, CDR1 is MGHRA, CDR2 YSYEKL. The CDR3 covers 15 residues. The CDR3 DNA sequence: TGCGCCAGCAGCCGGGGGACAGCAGCTAACTATGGCTACACCTTC. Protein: CASSRGTAANYGYTF.